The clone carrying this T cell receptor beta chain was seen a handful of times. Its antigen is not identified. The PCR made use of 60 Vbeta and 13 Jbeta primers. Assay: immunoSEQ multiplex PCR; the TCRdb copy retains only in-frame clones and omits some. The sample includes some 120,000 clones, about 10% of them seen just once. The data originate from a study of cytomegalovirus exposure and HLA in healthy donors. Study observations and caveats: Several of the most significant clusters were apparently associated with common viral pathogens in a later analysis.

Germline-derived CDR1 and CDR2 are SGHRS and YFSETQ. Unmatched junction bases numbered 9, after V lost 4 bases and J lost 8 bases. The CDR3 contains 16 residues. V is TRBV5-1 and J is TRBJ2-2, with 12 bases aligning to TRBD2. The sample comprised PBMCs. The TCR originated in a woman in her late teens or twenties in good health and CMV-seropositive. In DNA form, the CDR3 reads TGCGCCAGCAGCCGAATGACTAGCGGGAGCGGTGGGGAGCTGTTTTTT. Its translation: CASSRMTSGSGGELFF.